The entry below gives a single TCR beta chain sequence along with its context. This clonotype has ten or more counts. The antigen it recognizes is unknown. No base quality information exists; no much larger clone differs at one position. The CDR3 goes from the cysteine to the phenylalanine over 13 residues. The DNA shown is the 39-base CDR3, in frame from base 1. Via the germline V gene (reference sequence), CDR1 is DFQATT and CDR2 SNEGSKA. Trimming removed 5 bases from V and 0 bases from J, leaving 10 bases between the germline ends. TCR beta CDR3 regions were amplified from RNA transcripts. The first round of RT-PCR for the TCR CDR3 was performed with the HTBI primer set and the Qiagen OneStep RT-PCR kit. Libraries were constructed in a second round of multiplex PCR, after which size selection and purification were performed. Sequencing of the libraries was done on an Illumina HiSeq2000 using paired-end 100 bp reads. In the source study's methods: SOAPnuke was used to process the raw data, throwing out any read that contained adapters or uncalled bases, had a mean Phred below 15, or lacked an exact constant-primer or identifier match. COPE v1.2.5 was used to merge high-quality paired reads, and clonotypes were defined as unique nucleotide sequences. MiTCR v1.1 was used to align the clonotypes against IMGT TRBV, TRBD and TRBJ reference segments. Only V-J combinations with frequency above 0.0001, covering 99% to 99.2% of repertoires, were analysed. The TCS score was defined as the ratio of F50 (clonal expansion) to E x V (chaos), calculated using BLOSUM62-based TCRdist between CDR3 peptides within each V-J. Welch's t-statistics and random forest reduced roughly 500 V-J features to 13, which were used in a naive Bayes classifier (R e1071). The public reads were quality trimmed at Q25 with fastp and then assembled into clones with MiXCR by TCRdb, keeping productive beta chains. Every CDR3 protein is listed once, alongside the most common genes and DNA of its rows. Clone size and V and J calls follow TCRdb, not the original study. The sample table contains 450,000 to 550,000 distinct CDR3 sequences; only one count was recorded for approximately 25% of them. About 11% of the sample is in the top ten clones.

Ophthalmopathy patients had moderately to severely active disease, Clinical Activity Score of at least 3, NOSPECS grade of at least 4, and duration under 3 months. Patients with uncontrolled infections, other autoimmune diseases, pregnancy or lactation were excluded. Diagnoses were based on clinical symptoms, serum thyroxine and TRAb, thyroid ultrasound and orbital computed tomography. PBMCs were separated from over 9 ml of fresh peripheral blood using Ficoll-Paque density gradient centrifugation. Total RNA was extracted using Trizol reagent, and RNA quality was assessed on an Agilent 2100 Bioanalyzer. This sample is part of a study of T cells in Graves' hyperthyroidism and ophthalmopathy (dated by TCRdb to the late 2010s). Study-wide context: Peripheral blood was collected at initial diagnosis, before any treatment. A discovery cohort of around 100 patients, 43 with Graves' ophthalmopathy and under 60 with stable Graves' hyperthyroidism, was used to find distinguishing TCR V-J signatures. An independent validation cohort of fewer than 20 hyperthyroidism patients and roughly 16 patients who later progressed to ophthalmopathy tested prospective prediction of ophthalmopathy. The approximately 98 discovery patients were randomly divided into training and test sets at a 7:3 ratio. The study also compared thyroid tissue and blood T-cell repertoires from about 6 Graves' hyperthyroidism patients. Once sampling was done, hyperthyroidism patients were given methimazole at a starting dose of 30 mg daily, whereas ophthalmopathy patients were given high-dose intravenous methylprednisolone. According to the paper, TCR Vbeta CDR3 sequencing was carried out on over 130 peripheral blood samples, which came from fewer than 50 ophthalmopathy, around 74 hyperthyroidism and some 17 progressor patients.

What the research found in general, with its limitations: A 13 V-J signature model separated ophthalmopathy from stable hyperthyroidism, with nearly 90% sensitivity and about 81% specificity in cross-validation and 80%/75% in testing. Sample size was not statistically predetermined, and blinding of investigators to group allocation was not performed. In validation, progression to ophthalmopathy was predicted by the model with roughly 71% sensitivity and roughly 72% specificity, a median of 6.5 months before onset. Most expanded thyroid clonotypes (frequency above 0.001) were also detected in blood, a finding suggesting that blood repertoires may reflect thyroid immune responses.

The chain is encoded by TRBV20-1 joined to TRBJ1-1; TRBD1 is a weak D gene call, 5 bases matching. The sequencing input was blood. The sequence came from a woman aged 25 to 45 with Graves' ophthalmopathy. The base sequence is TGCAGTGCTCGAGGGGCGTTGAACACTGAAGCTTTCTTT. Its product reads: CSARGALNTEAFF.